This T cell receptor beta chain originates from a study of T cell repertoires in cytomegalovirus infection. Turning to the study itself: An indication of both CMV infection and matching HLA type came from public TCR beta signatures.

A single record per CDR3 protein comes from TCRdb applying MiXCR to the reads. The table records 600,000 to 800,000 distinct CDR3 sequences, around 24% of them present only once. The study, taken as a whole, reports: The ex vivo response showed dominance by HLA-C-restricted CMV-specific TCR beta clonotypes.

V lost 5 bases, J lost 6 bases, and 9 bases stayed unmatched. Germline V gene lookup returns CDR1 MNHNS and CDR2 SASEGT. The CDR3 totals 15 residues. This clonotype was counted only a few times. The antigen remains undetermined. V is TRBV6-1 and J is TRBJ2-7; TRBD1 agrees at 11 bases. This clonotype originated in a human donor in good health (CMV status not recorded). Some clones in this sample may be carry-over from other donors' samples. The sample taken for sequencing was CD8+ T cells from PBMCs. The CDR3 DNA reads TGTGCCAGCAGTCGCCCGGACAGGGGGCTCGTCGAGCAGTACTTC. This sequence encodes CASSRPDRGLVEQYF.